Here is one TCR beta chain with its context. What it binds is unknown. From the 5' RACE reads, TCRdb lists one entry per CDR3 protein and no DNA. The ten top clones account for approximately 7%, within a sample of 400,000 to 550,000 distinct CDR3 sequences. The data are from a study of T cells expressing NK-cell markers. The wider study: Sorted CD3+CD56+NKG2C+, CD3+CD56+NKG2C- and CD3+CD56-NKG2C+ T cells provided the TCR beta repertoires. General observations from the study: In several donors, dominant clonotypes made up about 28.3-65% of CD3+CD56-NKG2C+ cells.

Source material: blood T cells: a sorted CD56 or NKG2C T cell subset, CD4+ or CD8+ T cells, or bulk PBMC T cells (not recorded which). The sequence came from a woman between 18 and 70 years old in good health.

CDR3 sequence reads: CASSLAGGSQAQYF. This chain uses TRBV27 with TRBJ2-3; the D gene TCRdb calls, TRBD2, cannot be checked with no DNA. This CDR3 is built from 14 residues. From germline, CDR1 is MNHEY and CDR2 SMNVEV (reference sequence).